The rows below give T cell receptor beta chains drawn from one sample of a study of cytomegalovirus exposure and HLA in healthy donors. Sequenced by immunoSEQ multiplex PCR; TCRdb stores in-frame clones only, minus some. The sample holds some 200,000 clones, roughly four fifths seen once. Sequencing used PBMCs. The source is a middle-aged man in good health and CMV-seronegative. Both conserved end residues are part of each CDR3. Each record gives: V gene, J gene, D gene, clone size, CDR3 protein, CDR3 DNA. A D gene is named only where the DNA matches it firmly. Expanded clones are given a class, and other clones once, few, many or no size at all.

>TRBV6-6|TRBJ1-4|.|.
CASSLQGNEKLFF
TGTGCCAGCAGTCTTCAGGGGAATGAAAAACTGTTTTTT
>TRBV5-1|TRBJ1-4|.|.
CASSLAVRQRATNEKLFF
TGCGCCAGCAGCTTGGCCGTGAGGCAGCGCGCAACTAATGAAAAACTGTTTTTT
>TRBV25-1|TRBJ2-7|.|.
CASSDHFYEQYF
TGTGCCAGCAGTGACCATTTCTACGAGCAGTACTTC
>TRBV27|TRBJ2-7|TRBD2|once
CASSLRLADLHEQYF
TGTGCCAGCAGTTTACGACTAGCGGATCTACACGAGCAGTACTTC
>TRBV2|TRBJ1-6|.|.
CASKITEYNSPLHF
TGTGCCAGCAAAATTACAGAGTATAATTCACCCCTCCACTTT
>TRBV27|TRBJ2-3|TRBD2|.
CATRTSGTDTQYF
TGTGCCACCAGGACTAGCGGGACAGATACGCAGTATTTT
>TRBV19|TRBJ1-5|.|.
CASSSSGINQPQHF
TGTGCCAGTAGTAGTTCCGGGATCAATCAGCCCCAGCATTTT
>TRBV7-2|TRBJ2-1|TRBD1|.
CASSLDGTGPYNEQFF
TGTGCCAGCAGCTTAGACGGGACAGGACCCTACAATGAGCAGTTCTTC
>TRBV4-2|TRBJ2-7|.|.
CASSQDGQNSYEQYF
TGTGCCAGCAGCCAAGATGGCCAAAACTCCTACGAGCAGTACTTC
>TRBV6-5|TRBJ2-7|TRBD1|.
CASRTGTGGYEQYF
TGTGCCAGCAGGACCGGGACAGGGGGCTACGAGCAGTACTTC
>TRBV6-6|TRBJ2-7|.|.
CASLQGPEQYF
TGTGCCAGCTTGCAGGGCCCTGAGCAGTACTTC
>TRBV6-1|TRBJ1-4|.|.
CASSVRTESEKLFF
TGTGCCAGCAGTGTACGGACAGAGAGTGAAAAACTGTTTTTT
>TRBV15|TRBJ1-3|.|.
CATSRGDSGNTIYF
TGTGCCACCAGCAGAGGAGACTCTGGAAACACCATATATTTT
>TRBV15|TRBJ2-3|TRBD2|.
CATSSPSSGRLTDTQYF
TGTGCCACCAGCAGTCCCTCTAGCGGGAGACTCACAGATACGCAGTATTTT
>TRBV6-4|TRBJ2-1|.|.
CASSDILRSSYNEQFF
TGTGCCAGCAGTGATATTCTAAGGAGCTCCTACAATGAGCAGTTCTTC
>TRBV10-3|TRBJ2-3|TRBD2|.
CAIRATAGLSTDTQYF
TGTGCCATCAGGGCTACAGCGGGACTAAGCACAGATACGCAGTATTTT
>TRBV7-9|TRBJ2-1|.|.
CSSLQYSYNEQFF
TGTTCCAGCCTACAGTACTCCTACAATGAGCAGTTCTTC
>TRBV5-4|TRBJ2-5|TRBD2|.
CASSFRRLAGGQETQYF
TGTGCCAGCAGCTTTAGACGTTTAGCGGGGGGCCAAGAGACCCAGTACTTC
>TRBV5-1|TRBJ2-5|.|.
CASSFDGRQETQYF
TGCGCCAGCAGCTTCGACGGGAGACAAGAGACCCAGTACTTC
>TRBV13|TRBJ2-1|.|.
CASSLGPTALANNEQFF
TGTGCCAGCAGCTTAGGCCCGACAGCATTGGCGAACAATGAGCAGTTCTTC
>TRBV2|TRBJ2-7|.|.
CASRVWSTSYEQYF
TGTGCCAGCAGAGTTTGGAGTACTTCCTACGAGCAGTACTTC
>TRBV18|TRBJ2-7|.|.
CASSPRQVESYEQYF
TGTGCCAGCTCACCACGCCAGGTTGAGAGCTACGAGCAGTACTTC
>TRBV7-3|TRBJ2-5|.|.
CASSRGGLPQETQYF
TGTGCCAGCAGCCGAGGAGGGCTACCCCAAGAGACCCAGTACTTC
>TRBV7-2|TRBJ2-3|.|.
CASSLGRGRTDTQYF
TGTGCCAGCAGCTTAGGGCGGGGGCGCACAGATACGCAGTATTTT
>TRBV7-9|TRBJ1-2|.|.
CASSSGTLNYGYTF
TGTGCCAGCAGCTCAGGGACTTTGAACTATGGCTACACCTTC
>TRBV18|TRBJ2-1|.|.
CASSPMQGSYNEQFF
TGTGCCAGCTCACCTATGCAGGGGTCCTACAATGAGCAGTTCTTC
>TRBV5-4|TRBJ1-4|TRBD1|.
CASSPGWGQGALGEKLFF
TGTGCCAGCAGCCCCGGTTGGGGACAGGGGGCATTAGGGGAAAAACTGTTTTTT
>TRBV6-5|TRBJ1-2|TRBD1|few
CASSGQGEGYTF
TGTGCCAGCAGTGGACAGGGGGAAGGCTACACCTTC
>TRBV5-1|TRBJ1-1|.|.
CASSFEQTKNTEAFF
TGCGCCAGCAGCTTTGAACAAACAAAGAACACTGAAGCTTTCTTT
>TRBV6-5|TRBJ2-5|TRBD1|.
CASSPDRGEETQYF
TGTGCCAGCAGTCCGGACAGGGGGGAAGAGACCCAGTACTTC
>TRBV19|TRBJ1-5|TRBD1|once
CASKPGQGMSNQPQHF
TGTGCCAGCAAGCCGGGACAGGGGATGAGCAATCAGCCCCAGCATTTT
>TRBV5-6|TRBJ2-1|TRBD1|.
CASSLGTGSTNEQFF
TGTGCCAGCAGCTTGGGGACAGGGTCAACCAATGAGCAGTTCTTC
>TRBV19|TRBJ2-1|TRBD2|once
CASSTGTSGRTYNEQFF
TGTGCCAGTAGTACCGGGACTAGCGGGAGGACATACAATGAGCAGTTCTTC
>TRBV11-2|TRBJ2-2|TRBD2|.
CASSLVIAGGPGTGELFF
TGTGCCAGCAGCTTAGTGATAGCGGGGGGGCCGGGCACCGGGGAGCTGTTTTTT
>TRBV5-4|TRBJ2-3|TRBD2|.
CASSTTSGRKDTQYF
TGTGCCAGCAGCACTACTAGCGGGAGGAAAGATACGCAGTATTTT
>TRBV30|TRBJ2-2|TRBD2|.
CAWSVRGGRGGTGELFF
TGTGCCTGGAGTGTACGGGGCGGGAGGGGTGGTACCGGGGAGCTGTTTTTT
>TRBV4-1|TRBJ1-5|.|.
CASSQGTGKIQPQHF
TGCGCCAGCAGCCAAGGAACAGGGAAGATTCAGCCCCAGCATTTT
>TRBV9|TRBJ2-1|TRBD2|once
CASSAVSGRYNEQFF
TGTGCCAGCAGCGCCGTGAGCGGGAGGTACAATGAGCAGTTCTTC
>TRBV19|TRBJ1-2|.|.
CASSIDRGNYGYTF
TGTGCCAGTAGTATAGATCGCGGTAACTATGGCTACACCTTC
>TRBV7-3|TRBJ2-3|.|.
CASSSNRYPSTDTQYF
TGTGCCAGCAGCTCCAACAGGTACCCCAGCACAGATACGCAGTATTTT
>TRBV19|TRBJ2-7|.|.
CASSPGYIYEQYF
TGTGCCAGTAGTCCAGGGTACATCTACGAGCAGTACTTC
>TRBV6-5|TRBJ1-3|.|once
CASRGTGSSGNTIYF
TGTGCCAGCAGGGGTACAGGATCCTCTGGAAACACCATATATTTT
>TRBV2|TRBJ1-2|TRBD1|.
CASRLDRANYGYTF
TGTGCCAGCAGGCTGGACAGGGCGAATTATGGCTACACCTTC
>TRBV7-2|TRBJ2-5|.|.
CASMRQETQYF
TGTGCCAGCATGAGGCAAGAGACCCAGTACTTC
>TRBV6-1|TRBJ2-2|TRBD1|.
CASSRDRGTGELFF
TGTGCCAGCAGTCGGGACAGGGGCACCGGGGAGCTGTTTTTT